This T cell receptor beta chain comes out of a study of memory CD4+ T cells and cytomegalovirus serostatus. General study findings and limits: Repertoires predicted CMV serostatus with median bootstrapped AUC of around 0.95.

Single viable CD3+CD4+CD8-CD45RO+ cells were sorted as the memory CD4+ T cells. Concerning this clone itself: Its antigen remains unidentified.

In the study's own analysis: Out-of-frame sequences were removed, leaving around 2.2 million distinct TCRbeta sequences. Sequencing used immunoSEQ multiplex PCR; TCRdb keeps in-frame clones, though not all of them. The DNA was the basis for D and trimming; V, J and clone size are from that table. The sample has 70,000 to 95,000 clones, approximately 84% seen once; the top ten hold roughly 0.79%. V was pared by 2 bases and J by 5 bases, with 9 bases of the junction left unmatched. The CDR3 length is 15 residues. Per the germline V gene, CDR1 is SGHKS and CDR2 is YYEKEE (reference sequence). The sample consisted of memory CD4+ T cells from blood. The TCR was taken from an adult in good health and CMV-seronegative. The genes are TRBV5-5 and TRBJ2-5; 7 positions match TRBD1. CDR3 residues: CASSFAQGEWETQYF. In DNA, the CDR3 is TGTGCCAGCAGCTTTGCCCAGGGGGAATGGGAGACCCAGTACTTC.